The T cell receptor (beta chain) described here comes from a study of vaccination effects on CD4 cells after COVID-19. Sequencing was preceded by expansion of antigen-specific CD4+ T cells with viral peptide pools in the ViraFEST assay. Scientists isolated CD4+ T cells after an approximately 9-day culture period ended. Two doses of either BNT162b2 or mRNA-1273 were given to each participant. According to the study, vaccine recipients showed no prior SARS-CoV-2 infection and negative nucleocapsid antibodies. The length of the CDR3 is 14 residues. Trimming removed 0 bases from V and 5 bases from J, with 10 bases in between. Germline CDR1 and CDR2: PRHDT and FYEKMQ (reference sequence). Data came from immunoSEQ multiplex PCR; TCRdb stores just in-frame clones and leaves some out. The repertoire consists of around 69,000 clones, with roughly 74% occurring once and the leading ten covering approximately 1.5%.

About this clone itself: Its antigen remains unidentified.

The receptor comes from a human donor who received a COVID-19 vaccine. Sequenced here: CD4+ T cells from PBMCs cultured with HCoV-229E spike peptides, sampled after COVID-19 vaccination. V and J are TRBV13 and TRBJ1-1, with D unresolved. CDR3 in DNA: TGTGCCAGCAGCTTAGGACTCCGAGGGACTGAAGCTTTCTTT. Protein sequence: CASSLGLRGTEAFF.